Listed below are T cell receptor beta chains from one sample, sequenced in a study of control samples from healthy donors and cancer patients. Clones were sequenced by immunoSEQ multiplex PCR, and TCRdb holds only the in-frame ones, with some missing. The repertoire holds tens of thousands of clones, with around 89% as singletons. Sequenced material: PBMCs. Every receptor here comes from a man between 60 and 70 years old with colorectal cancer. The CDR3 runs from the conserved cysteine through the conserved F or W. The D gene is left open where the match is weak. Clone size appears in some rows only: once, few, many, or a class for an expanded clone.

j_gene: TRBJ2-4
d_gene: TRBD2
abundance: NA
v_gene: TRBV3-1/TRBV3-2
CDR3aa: CASSQAGTSGGWDIQYF
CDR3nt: TGTGCCAGCAGCCAAGCGGGGACTAGCGGGGGATGGGACATTCAGTACTTC

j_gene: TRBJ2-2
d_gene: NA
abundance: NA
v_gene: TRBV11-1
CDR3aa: CAVGNRVVGELFF
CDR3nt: TGTGCCGTAGGGAACAGGGTCGTCGGGGAGCTGTTTTTT

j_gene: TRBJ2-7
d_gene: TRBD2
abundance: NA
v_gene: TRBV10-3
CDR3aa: CATGGGDEQYF
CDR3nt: TGTGCCACCGGCGGGGGGGACGAGCAGTACTTC

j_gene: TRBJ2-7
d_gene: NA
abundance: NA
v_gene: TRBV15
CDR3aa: CATSRGGRGYEQYF
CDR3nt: TGTGCCACCAGCAGAGGGGGGCGGGGCTACGAGCAGTACTTC

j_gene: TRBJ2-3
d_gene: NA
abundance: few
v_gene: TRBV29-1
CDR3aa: CSVVPWGSGADTQYF
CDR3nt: TGCAGCGTTGTTCCTTGGGGGAGTGGGGCAGATACGCAGTATTTT

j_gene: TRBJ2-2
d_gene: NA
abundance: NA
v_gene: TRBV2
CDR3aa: CASKQDIVTTGELFF
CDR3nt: TGTGCCAGCAAACAGGACATAGTAACCACCGGGGAGCTGTTTTTT

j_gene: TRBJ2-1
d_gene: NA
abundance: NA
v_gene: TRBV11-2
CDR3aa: CASSLWSHYNEQFF
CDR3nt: TGTGCCAGCAGCTTATGGTCCCATTACAATGAGCAGTTCTTC

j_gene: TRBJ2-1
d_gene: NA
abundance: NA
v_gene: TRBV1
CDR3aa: CTSSQDFGGTSPNAFYNEQFF
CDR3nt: TGCACCAGCAGCCAAGATTTCGGCGGGACTAGCCCCAATGCCTTCTACAATGAGCAGTTCTTC

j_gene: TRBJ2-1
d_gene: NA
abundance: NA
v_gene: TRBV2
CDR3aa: CASSFGLASNEQFF
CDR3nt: TGTGCCAGCTCCTTCGGTCTAGCGAGCAATGAGCAGTTCTTC

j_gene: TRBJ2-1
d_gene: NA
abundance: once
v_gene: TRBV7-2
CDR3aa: CASSLRLGNEQFF
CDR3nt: TGTGCCAGCAGCTTAAGGTTGGGTAATGAGCAGTTCTTC

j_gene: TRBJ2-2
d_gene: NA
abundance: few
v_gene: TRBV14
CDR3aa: CASSSQLTGELFF
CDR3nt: TGTGCCAGCAGCTCCCAGTTGACCGGGGAGCTGTTTTTT

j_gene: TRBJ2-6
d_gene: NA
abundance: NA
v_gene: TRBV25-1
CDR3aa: CASSVQGSRISGANVLTF
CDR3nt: TGTGCCAGCAGTGTACAGGGATCCCGAATCTCTGGGGCCAACGTCCTGACTTTC